The present T cell receptor (beta chain) was sequenced within a study of radiotherapy plus CTLA-4 blockade in lung cancer (dated by TCRdb to 2016 to 2019). Regarding the research as a whole: Among the enrolled patients, around 17% had an objective response, and less than 40% reached disease control. Broad study findings and their caveats: After treatment with radiotherapy and ipilimumab, TCR clones that originated in tumors expanded in peripheral blood. Early dynamic changes in blood T cell clones, together with increased serum interferon-beta after radiation, were reported as the strongest predictors of response.

Concerning this clone itself: The clone's antigen remains unknown. No much larger clonotype is one base removed from it; base qualities were not supplied.

Trimmed from V: 4 bases; trimmed from J: 2 bases; junction bases lacking a gene match: 12. The CDR3 has 18 amino acids, counting the end cysteine and phenylalanine. The only DNA kept is the CDR3, 54 bases in frame from the first base. Looking up the germline V gene yields CDR1 MGHDK and CDR2 SYGVNS. Focal radiation therapy combined with CTLA-4 blockade (ipilimumab) was tested in patients with chemo-refractory metastatic non-small-cell lung cancer. Preparation of the library involved the immunoSEQ multiplex PCR assay. TCRdb provides this immuneACCESS table in a form limited to in-frame rearrangements. Some clones are lacking; in checked studies, under half of them reflect an unresolved V gene, and why the rest are absent is not known. The sample contains about 110,000 clones, 70% to 90% of them found a single time. The ten top clones hold 2% to 3% of the sample.

The origin of this receptor is a human donor with non-small cell lung cancer that progressed on radiotherapy plus ipilimumab. Some clones in this sample may be carry-over from other donors' samples. Sequencing used peripheral blood, obtained from a patient treated with radiotherapy plus ipilimumab. This sequence uses TRBV25-1 and TRBJ2-3; the central 10 bases match TRBD2. In nucleotide form, the sequence is TGTGCCAGCAGTGCGAGACTAGCGGGCCCAAGGGACACAGATACGCAGTATTTT. This translates into CASSARLAGPRDTDTQYF. With the rest looked up from the reference TRBV25-1 and TRBJ2-3 genes rather than sequenced, the full variable domain is EADIYQTPRYLVIGTGKKITLECSQTMGHDKMYWYQQDPGMELHLIHYSYGVNSTEKGDLSSESTVSRIRTEHFPLTLESARPSHTSQYLCASSARLAGPRDTDTQYFGPGTRLTVL.